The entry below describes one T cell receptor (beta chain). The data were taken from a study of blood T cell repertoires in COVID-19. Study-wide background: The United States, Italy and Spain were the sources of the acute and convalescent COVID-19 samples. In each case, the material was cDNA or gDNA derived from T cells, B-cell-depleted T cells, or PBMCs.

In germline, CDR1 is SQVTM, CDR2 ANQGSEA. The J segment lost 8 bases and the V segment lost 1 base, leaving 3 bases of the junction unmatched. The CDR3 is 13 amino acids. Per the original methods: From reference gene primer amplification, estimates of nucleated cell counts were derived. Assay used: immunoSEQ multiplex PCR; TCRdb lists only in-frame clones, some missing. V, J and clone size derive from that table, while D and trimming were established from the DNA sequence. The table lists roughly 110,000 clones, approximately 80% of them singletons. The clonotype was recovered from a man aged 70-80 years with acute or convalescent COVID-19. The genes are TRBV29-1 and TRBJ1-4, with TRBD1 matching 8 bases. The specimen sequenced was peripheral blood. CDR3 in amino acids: CSVEGTGREKLFF. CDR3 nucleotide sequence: TGCAGCGTTGAAGGGACAGGGAGGGAAAAACTGTTTTTT.